This passage covers 8 T cell receptor beta chains from one sample sequenced in a study of identifying expanded T cells in peripheral blood. The table came from immunoSEQ multiplex PCR; TCRdb's copy has only in-frame clones and leaves some out. The sample consists of about 58,000 clones, approximately 89% of them appearing once. Sequencing was carried out using blood. These receptors came from a person aged 18-70 years in good health.

The chain employs TRBV7-2 and TRBJ2-1; D not resolved. Trimming took 1 base from V and 7 from J, leaving 5 bases between them. The CDR3 has 12 residues. Looked up from germline, CDR1 is SGHTA and CDR2 is FQGNSA. CDR3 bases: TGTGCCAGCAGCTTAGTCGGGAATGAGCAGTTCTTC. Protein product: CASSLVGNEQFF.

This chain connects TRBV14 to TRBJ2-7; D is undetermined. Germline CDR1 SGHDN, CDR2 FVKESK. V lost 5 bases, J lost 4 bases, and 15 bases lay in between. This CDR3 spans 14 amino acids. The CDR3 nucleotides read TGTGCCAGCAGCTATACCGGGCCTGGATACGAGCAGTACTTC. This translates into CASSYTGPGYEQYF.

This clone was seen a handful of times. The chain employs TRBV6-5 and TRBJ2-7; D may correspond to TRBD1 or TRBD2 (6 bases each). Deletions cut 6 bases from V and 13 bases from J, with 22 bases between. This CDR3 is 13 amino acids long. Per the germline V gene, CDR1 is MNHEY and CDR2 is SVGAGI. CDR3 nucleotides: TGTGCCAGCAGCCGGGGGCCAGGCCGAGATCCATACTTC. As protein: CASSRGPGRDPYF.

The chain is built from TRBV30 and TRBJ2-7; 9 nucleotides align to TRBD1. This CDR3 has 12 amino acids. Germline CDR1 GTSNPN, CDR2 SVGIG (reference sequence). V trimming: 1 base; J trimming: 6 bases; junction bases outside the gene matches: 1. In DNA form, the CDR3 reads TGTGCCTGGAGTGGACAGGGGGGCGAGCAGTACTTC. This translates into CAWSGQGGEQYF.

The V call is TRBV7-2, the J call TRBJ2-6; the D is unclear. Germline V gene sequence: CDR1 SGHTA, CDR2 FQGNSA. Trimming shortened V by 5 bases and J by 0 bases, and 11 bases separated the two germline ends. CDR3 length: 16 residues. The CDR3 region is CASSLRTGSGANVLTF. CDR3 DNA sequence: TGTGCCAGCAGCCTAAGGACGGGCTCTGGGGCCAACGTCCTGACTTTC.

The rearrangement uses TRBV30 and TRBJ1-3, with unresolved D. The germline V gene encodes CDR1 GTSNPN and CDR2 SVGIG (reference sequence). The V and J ends lost 4 bases and 3 bases respectively, with 4 bases between them. The CDR3 has 11 residues. CDR3 sequence (DNA): TGTGCCTGGATGCGTGGAAACACCATATATTTT. It is translated as CAWMRGNTIYF. Full variable domain (remainder filled in from reference TRBV30 and TRBJ1-3): SQTIHQWPATLVQPVGSPLSLECTVEGTSNPNLYWYRQAAGRGLQLLFYSVGIGQISSEVPQNLSASRPQDRQFILSSKKLLLSDSGFYLCAWMRGNTIYFGEGSWLTVV.

This chain links TRBV5-1 with TRBJ1-2; D may be TRBD1 (6 bases). Germline loops: CDR1 SGHRS, CDR2 YFSETQ. CDR3 length equals 15 residues. Deletions cut 6 bases from V and 2 bases from J, with 17 bases between. The CDR3 DNA reads TGCGCCAGCAACCCTGAGGACACAGGGAACTATGGCTACACCTTC. It encodes CASNPEDTGNYGYTF.

The chain combines TRBV4-1 with TRBJ2-6; no definite D call. Trimming removed 1 base from V and 0 bases from J, with 13 bases in between. The CDR3 totals 18 residues. The V gene's germline CDR1 is MGHRA and CDR2 YSYEKL. CDR3 amino acids: CASSQGNVGISGANVLTF. CDR3 nucleotides: TGCGCCAGCAGCCAAGGAAACGTTGGGATCTCTGGGGCCAACGTCCTGACTTTC.